Below, 14 T cell receptor beta chains from the same sample are listed, as sequenced in a study of blood T cell repertoires in COVID-19. Generated by immunoSEQ multiplex PCR, the TCRdb table keeps only in-frame clones and is missing some. The table records over 200,000 clones, around 79% of them present only once. The sample consisted of peripheral blood. The receptor source for this set is a woman older than 75 with acute or convalescent COVID-19.

This sequence joins TRBV3-1 (or the pseudogene TRBV3-2) and TRBJ2-7, with 11 bases lining up with TRBD2. The CDR3 is 14 residues long. The germline gives CDR1 LGHDT, CDR2 YNNKEL (reference sequence). V lost 4 bases and J lost 6; bases outside the gene matches: 5. The CDR3 nucleotides read TGTGCCAGCAGCCGACTAGCGGGGAATGGCGAGCAGTACTTC. Its protein is CASSRLAGNGEQYF.

The J gene is TRBJ1-2, the V gene TRBV19; TRBD1 is a possible D gene (5 bases). Germline V CDR1 and CDR2: LNHDA, SQIVND (reference sequence). The CDR3 is made up of 14 amino acids. Trimming pared 6 bases from V and 4 bases from J, leaving 15 bases between. The CDR3 here is CASRSQGGSYGYTF. CDR3 coding DNA: TGTGCCAGTAGAAGCCAGGGAGGAAGCTATGGCTACACCTTC.

This chain connects TRBV29-1 to TRBJ1-2, with 7 nucleotides matching TRBD1. The CDR3 loop spans 11 amino acids. Germline assignment: CDR1 SQVTM and CDR2 ANQGSEA. Losses at the gene ends were 6 bases for V and 7 bases for J; bases not matched to a gene: 5. Written as DNA, the CDR3 is TGCAGCGTAACAGGGGCGGCTGGCTACACCTTC. The encoded protein is CSVTGAAGYTF.

The chain employs TRBV7-9 and TRBJ1-2, with a weak D call TRBD1 (5 bases). V dropped 9 bases and J dropped 6 bases, with 14 bases sitting between them. CDR3 size: 12 residues. The germline V gene has CDR1 SEHNR and CDR2 FQNEAQ (reference sequence). Here the CDR3 reads CASGAGIHGYTF. CDR3 nucleotides: TGTGCCAGTGGGGCAGGGATACATGGCTACACCTTC.

The chain is built from TRBV7-9 and TRBJ2-4; 9 bases are a match to TRBD2. Germline CDR1 is SEHNR and CDR2 is FQNEAQ (reference sequence). The V and J ends lost 0 bases and 7 bases, in that order; junction bases with no gene match: 4. The CDR3 spans 15 residues. The CDR3 here is CASSLANSGRNIQYF. The DNA of the CDR3 is TGTGCCAGCAGCTTAGCGAACAGCGGGAGGAACATTCAGTACTTC.

The rearrangement uses TRBV29-1 and TRBJ2-2, with a weak D call TRBD2 (6 bases). V shed 5 bases and J shed 2 bases, with 12 bases lying between them. Germline CDR1 and CDR2: SQVTM and ANQGSEA. The CDR3 runs to 14 residues. The CDR3 nucleotides read TGCAGCGTTTCCGCGGGGCTCAACACCGGGGAGCTGTTTTTT. Residues: CSVSAGLNTGELFF.

The CDR3 spells CASSLTQYF. For the CDR3, the DNA is TGTGCCAGCAGTCTAACCCAGTACTTC. The rearrangement uses TRBV11-1 and TRBJ2-5; D gene unclear. Trimming removed 6 bases from V and 8 bases from J, with 4 bases in between. This CDR3 region has 9 residues. Germline V gene sequence: CDR1 SGHAT, CDR2 FQDESV (reference sequence).

The chain joins TRBV5-5 to TRBJ2-1; TRBD2 matches at 14 bases. CDR1 and CDR2 (germline): SGHKS, YYEKEE (reference sequence). The V segment lost 0 bases and the J segment 0 bases; nucleotides outside the gene matches: 2. CDR3 length equals 18 residues. This CDR3 reads CASSLGTSGGISYNEQFF. CDR3 sequence (DNA): TGTGCCAGCAGCTTGGGGACTAGCGGGGGGATCTCCTACAATGAGCAGTTCTTC.

This rearrangement joins TRBV19 to TRBJ2-3; weak D call: TRBD2 (7 bases). CDR3 length: 18 amino acids. Trimming took 7 bases from V and 1 from J, leaving 24 bases between them. CDR1 LNHDA and CDR2 SQIVND come from the germline V gene (reference sequence). This chain's CDR3 is CASTPTNRGGLGTDTQYF. CDR3 nucleotides: TGTGCCAGTACCCCTACGAATAGGGGGGGGCTTGGCACAGATACGCAGTATTTT.

This rearrangement joins TRBV5-5 to TRBJ2-1; 7 nucleotides align to TRBD1. This CDR3 spans 18 amino acids. The V gene's germline CDR1 is SGHKS and CDR2 YYEKEE (reference sequence). V dropped 3 bases and J dropped 4; count of bases not matched to a gene: 16. CDR3 bases: TGTGCCAGCAGCTCTTCTGGACCCTCGGGACAGTTTTACAATGAGCAGTTCTTC. Amino acids: CASSSSGPSGQFYNEQFF. Looking up the rest from reference TRBV5-5 and TRBJ2-1 gives the full variable domain: DAGVTQSPTHLIKTRGQQVTLRCSPISGHKSVSWYQQVLGQGPQFIFQYYEKEERGRGNFPDRFSARQFPNYSSELNVNALLLGDSALYLCASSSSGPSGQFYNEQFFGPGTRLTVL.

The chain carries TRBV21-1 and TRBJ2-2; the table's TRBD1 call for D was not verified on the DNA. TRBV21-1 is tagged as a pseudogene. The CDR3 runs to 16 residues. In DNA form, the CDR3 reads TGTGCCAGCAGCAAAGCGCGACAGGGTGGGCCCGGGGAGCTGTTTTTT. Amino acids: CASSKARQGGPGELFF.

This clone turned up a few times. J is TRBJ2-7 and V is TRBV27; 8 bases map to TRBD1. The J segment lost 1 base and the V segment lost 8 bases, leaving 4 bases of the junction unmatched. Germline lookup yields CDR1 MNHEY and CDR2 SMNVEV (reference sequence). This CDR3 has 13 amino acids. Here the CDR3 reads CASYRTGSYEQYF. The CDR3, as DNA: TGTGCCAGCTATCGGACAGGGTCCTACGAGCAGTACTTC.

The chain combines TRBV10-1 with TRBJ2-1, with 7 bases that match TRBD1. With 0 bases clipped from V and 4 bases from J, the junction kept 3 bases outside the gene matches. Germline V lookup: CDR1 WNHNN, CDR2 SYGVQD (reference sequence). The CDR3 contains 15 residues. The CDR3 is CASSESGQIYNEQFF. The DNA for the CDR3 is TGCGCCAGCAGTGAGTCGGGACAGATTTACAATGAGCAGTTCTTC.

V and J are TRBV7-9 and TRBJ2-5; D is perhaps TRBD1 (5 bases). Germline values: CDR1 SEHNR, CDR2 FQNEAQ (reference sequence). Trimming cost V 5 bases and J 2 bases, with 15 bases left between them. The length of the CDR3 is 15 residues. The CDR3 bases are TGTGCCAGCAGCCCACCCGGACAACTTCAAGAGACCCAGTACTTC. Protein: CASSPPGQLQETQYF.